This note documents a single T cell receptor (beta chain) sequence. The antigen it binds to is not known. Base quality data are lacking; no much larger clone is found one base away. The identical CDR3 is also encoded by other nucleotide sequences in the sample. This sample was included in a study of cytomegalovirus exposure and HLA in healthy donors (dated by TCRdb to about 2017). Regarding the study in general: According to an earlier analysis of several hundred of the donors, about 179 million T cells yielded 90 million to 130 million unique TCR beta sequences and approximately 300 Gb of sequence data. Across about 370 genotyped donors of the cohort, an average of about 220,000 unique TCR beta nucleotide sequences per donor were sequenced, and roughly a sixth of those sequences were non-productive. In a later genetic analysis, genome-wide SNP genotypes for about 65% of the roughly 670 donors were used, and that subset was treated as a discovery cohort. Typing coverage varied by locus: roughly 620-630 donors for A, B, C, DRB1 and DQB1; about 520 for DQA1; over 600 for DPA1; approximately 470 for DPB1. An earlier analysis of several hundred of the donors used high-throughput TCR beta sequencing to judge whether each TCR beta V gene segment behaved as functional or pseudogenic. The study used immunosequencing to profile the T cell repertoires of several hundred subjects and linked those repertoires to cytomegalovirus serostatus. Roughly five DR-DQ haplotypes were handled as single units for association and clustering because linkage in the cohort was strong. HLA typing covered class I and class II loci at four-digit resolution. The study aimed to test whether signatures of past pathogen exposure could be identified by cataloging public T cell receptors. To study patterns of TCR occurrence, a later analysis re-analyzed previously published TCR beta repertoires from several hundred donors and added high-resolution HLA genotyping. Besides the first cohort of approximately 710 subjects, a separate validation cohort made up of over 100 different subjects was used. Of the 300 to 500 genotyped donors, less than 85% were placed in the genetic ancestry cluster associated with self-reported Caucasian donors. Every discovery cohort repertoire had been produced on one sequencing platform. Rather than drawing on any new phenotypic data, the later analysis identified candidate immune exposures from TCR beta sequences and the way those sequences occurred across donors. An early release covering about 600 HLA-typed donors comprised approximately 300 gigabases of sequencing data and tens of millions of unique TCR sequences. Donor age, sex, ethnicity and CMV serostatus were compiled alongside the repertoire data. The study combined high-throughput TCR immunosequencing, statistical association of individual TCRs with disease status, and machine learning to predict cytomegalovirus infection status. Overall study outcomes, separate from this receptor: Correlated functional status among segregating V segments might be attributable to linkage disequilibrium, but an unknown experimental factor could not be ruled out. A later analysis found that TCR association rates varied across HLA loci, with DRB1 alleles showing the most associated TCRs and HLA-C alleles the fewest. Across donors, most TCR sequences were observed very rarely, whereas some public TCRs were present in many individuals. A further reported finding was that TCR beta sequences accurately predicted the HLA-A and HLA-B alleles for most subjects in the first cohort. Because HLA typing was missing for some donors at each locus, association tests included only the typed subset. A few of the identified cytomegalovirus-associated TCR beta chains were confirmed in vitro to be specific for cytomegalovirus antigens. Specific HLA alleles were associated with 15,000 to 20,000 TCR beta sequences at a false discovery rate of 0.05 in a later analysis. In an earlier analysis of about 600 of the donors, most TCR beta V segments appeared in productive rearrangements about 87% or about 30% of the time, broadly matching IMGT annotations. The presence/absence analyses assumed that sequencing depth was roughly uniform across donors, and that assumption may not be true. Because counts were too low, seventeen rarely observed V segments, including chromosome 9 orphons, were left out of the earlier analysis of approximately 580 of the donors. V-gene and J-gene trimming of TCR beta chains was associated with a missense DCLRE1C variant in a later genetic analysis, and the association was replicated in an independent cohort. In a later analysis, HLA-associated TCR beta chains were found to be more clonally expanded and to have lower generation probabilities than equally common non-associated chains. According to a later analysis, most CMV-associated TCR beta chains appeared to be HLA-restricted, and the HLA associations seemed to be driven largely by CMV exposure. Because the 87-base-pair reads could not distinguish some IMGT-functional V segments, including TRBV6-2 and TRBV6-3, those segments were excluded. A total of 150 to 200 TCR beta chains were listed by the study as associated with cytomegalovirus. Only TCR beta chains were sequenced in this cohort, and the absence of alpha or paired-chain data limited detectable features. Cytomegalovirus status was reported to be diagnosed by the classifier with high specificity and sensitivity in both the original and validation cohorts. The authors suggested that the approach could potentially be generalized to other disease states and immunological phenotypes. According to a later genetic analysis, donors in an Asian-associated ancestry cluster had fewer N-insertions in productive TCRs than the roughly 670-donor mean. A cluster of highly shared sequence variants was judged likely to be a technical artifact of the sequencing pipeline. The only immune exposure information available for the cohort was CMV serostatus. According to a later analysis, parvovirus B19, influenza, CMV and Epstein-Barr virus appeared linked to several top co-occurrence clusters. When HLA alleles, especially DR and DQ, strongly co-occurred, TCR associations were difficult to assign to individual alleles.

The cysteine opens and the phenylalanine closes a CDR3 of 12 amino acids. The sequence is cut down to CDR3 DNA, 36 bases in frame from base 1. Based on the germline V gene, the CDR1 and CDR2 sequences are MNHEY and SVGAGI. The junction shows trimming of 10 bases on V and 1 base on J, plus 10 bases between the germline ends. The cohort consisted of more than 650 healthy bone marrow donors. At the time of sampling, every cohort member was nominally healthy, though immune exposures that went unrecorded were likely present. The donor tested CMV seronegative and was one of the 352 seronegative cohort members. A peripheral blood sample was collected from each donor, and TCR beta sequencing was performed on peripheral blood mononuclear cells. Genomic DNA was extracted from the blood cell samples with the Qiagen DNeasy Blood Extraction Kit. Receptors were amplified or captured by the immunoSEQ multiplex PCR assay. The multiplex PCR relied on a mix of 60 forward primers for TCR Vbeta segments and 13 reverse primers for TCR Jbeta segments. The CDR3 region of rearranged TCR beta genes was amplified from genomic DNA with a multiplex PCR assay. The amplified TCR beta libraries were sequenced on the Illumina HiSeq System as 87-base-pair reads. Concerning the study's data processing: Across the roughly 640 repertoires, a later analysis counted 75 million to 90 million unique TCR beta chains, some 11 million of which were shared by at least two donors. Raw reads were error-corrected and collapsed into unique sequences by a nearest-neighbor algorithm in which closely related sequences were merged to remove PCR and sequencing errors. V, D and J gene segments were assigned by aligning CDR3 sequences to IMGT reference sequences. For a sequence to be retained, at least a six-nucleotide match to both a V gene segment and a J gene segment was required. Rearrangements were called productive when the CDR3 lacked stop codons and stayed in frame with V and J; all others were non-productive. CDR3 was defined by IMGT convention, running from the second conserved V-encoded cysteine to the conserved J-encoded phenylalanine. In an earlier analysis of 550 to 650 of the donors, sequences lacking an unambiguous match to a single V gene segment were excluded. An earlier analysis of about 600 of the donors called V segments functional above 56.7% productive rearrangements and segregating when the between-donor standard deviation exceeded 5%. To diagnose cytomegalovirus status from the catalog of TCR beta chain sequences, a statistical classification framework was built. In a later analysis, TCR nucleotide sequences were compared against IMGT/GENE-DB human TR gene sequences so that V and J genes could be assigned. In a later analysis, CDR3 sequences and most-parsimonious VDJ recombination scenarios were assigned using the TCRdist pipeline. In a later analysis, every TCR beta chain was defined by the combination of its CDR3 amino acid sequence and its V-gene family, and reads without a unique V-gene family were dropped. In a later analysis, fewer than 650 highly shared, low-generation-probability nucleotide sequences were removed to address suspected cross-contamination and a sequencing artifact. For each public chain, a later analysis derived a clonal expansion index from normalized ranks of inferred template counts within each repertoire. Generation probabilities in a later analysis came from a VDJ recombination model fitted to out-of-frame rearrangements, and those results were checked against IGoR. A later analysis scored TCR-TCR, TCR-HLA and TCR-CMV co-occurrence with hypergeometric tests, applying a repertoire-size bias correction to TCR pairs. A later analysis estimated false discovery rates by permuting HLA or CMV assignments 20 times. In a later analysis, co-occurring TCRs were grouped using DBSCAN, and TCRdist sequence similarity was added for clustering within HLA-allele-positive subsets. Co-occurrence clustering excluded repertoires with fewer than 30,000 or more than 120,000 public chains, plus five with anomalous nucleotide sharing. TCRdb carries this immuneACCESS record with in-frame sequences only. Its versions omit some clonotypes, under half of them owing to an unresolved V gene in the studies checked, with the rest unexplained. The DNA gave D and trimming, while V, J and clone size come from that table. Across this sample there are about 130,000 clones, with just over 75% seen only once. The top ten clonotypes cover over 1.5% of the sample.

The TCR was taken from a woman between 50 and 59 years old in good health and CMV-seronegative. The chain is encoded by TRBV6-5 joined to TRBJ1-1; the D gene identity is not certain. Sequenced material: PBMCs. The nucleotide sequence is TGTGCCACTGGACGGGGGAACACTGAAGCTTTCTTT. Its translation is CATGRGNTEAFF.